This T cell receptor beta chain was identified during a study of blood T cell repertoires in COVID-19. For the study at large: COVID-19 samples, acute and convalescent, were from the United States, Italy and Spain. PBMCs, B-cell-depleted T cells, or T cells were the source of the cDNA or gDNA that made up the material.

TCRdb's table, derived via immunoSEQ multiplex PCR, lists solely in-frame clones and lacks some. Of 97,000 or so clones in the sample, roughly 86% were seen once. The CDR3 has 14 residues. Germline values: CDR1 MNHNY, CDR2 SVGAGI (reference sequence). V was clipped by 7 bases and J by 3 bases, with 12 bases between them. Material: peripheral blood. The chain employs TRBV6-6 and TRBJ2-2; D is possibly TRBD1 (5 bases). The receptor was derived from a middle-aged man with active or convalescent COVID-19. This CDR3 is CASTQKGDTGELFF. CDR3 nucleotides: TGTGCCAGCACCCAAAAAGGGGACACCGGGGAGCTGTTTTTT.